The 17 T cell receptor beta chains below come from one sample, sequenced in a study of shared clonotypes between healthy human individuals. The data were produced by immunoSEQ multiplex PCR, yet TCRdb's version contains in-frame clones alone and is incomplete. This sample has hundreds of thousands of clones, with over 90% found just once. As defined, naive CD8 cells were CD45RO-negative and positively selected for CCR7, with terminally differentiated effector memory CD45RA+ cells excluded. Sequencing was done on a sample of naive CD8+ T cells sorted from blood. These receptors all come from a man aged 25-40 years in good health.

The chain carries TRBV10-3 and TRBJ1-4, with D perhaps matching TRBD1 (5 bases). Germline CDR1 reads ENHRY; CDR2 reads SYGVKD. CDR3 length equals 13 residues. V gave up 11 bases and J gave up 15 bases, with 25 bases separating them. The CDR3 DNA sequence: TGTGCCGTGAGTCTGGTTCGGGACGGATTCTTGTTTTTT. It yields the protein CAVSLVRDGFLFF.

The chain links TRBV27 to TRBJ2-2, with D hard to call. This CDR3 is built from 13 residues. Trimming left V 4 bases short and J 0 bases short, with 3 bases between. Germline lookup yields CDR1 MNHEY and CDR2 SMNVEV (reference sequence). CDR3 DNA sequence: TGTGCCAGCAGTTACACGAACACCGGGGAGCTGTTTTTT. Its protein is CASSYTNTGELFF.

The J gene is TRBJ2-7, the V gene TRBV10-3, with D possibly TRBD2 on 6 matching bases. The CDR3 totals 14 residues. Trimming left V 3 bases short and J 3 bases short, with 12 bases between. Germline assignment: CDR1 ENHRY and CDR2 SYGVKD. CDR3 DNA sequence: TGTGCCATCAGTGAAGAGCGGGCGAACTACGAGCAGTACTTC. Its protein product is CAISEERANYEQYF.

The gene calls are TRBV4-3 and TRBJ1-2; D call uncertain. The CDR3 has 15 residues. From germline, CDR1 is LGHNA and CDR2 YSLEER. V lost 0 bases, J lost 0 bases, and 8 bases lay in between. The CDR3 protein is CASSQDDKANYGYTF. In DNA, the CDR3 is TGCGCCAGCAGCCAAGATGATAAAGCTAACTATGGCTACACCTTC.

This rearrangement joins TRBV29-1 to TRBJ2-5; 13 bases align to TRBD2. The ends lost 2 bases at V and 3 bases at J; junction bases unmatched: 12. This CDR3 region has 18 residues. Germline CDR1 is SQVTM and CDR2 is ANQGSEA. CDR3 amino acids: CSVEPSGTSGIEEETQYF. CDR3 in DNA: TGCAGCGTTGAACCTTCCGGGACTAGCGGGATTGAAGAAGAGACCCAGTACTTC.

The genes are TRBV7-3 and TRBJ2-2; 10 bases agree with TRBD2. With V trimmed by 5 bases and J by 6 bases, 6 bases remained unmatched. Germline loops: CDR1 SGHTA, CDR2 FQGTGA. The CDR3 is 15 amino acids. In DNA, the CDR3 is TGTGCCAGCAGCCCCCTAGCGGGAGTAGCCGGGGAGCTGTTTTTT. Protein sequence: CASSPLAGVAGELFF.

This CDR3 is CASSLSGLAGSTDTQYF. In nucleotides, the CDR3 is TGTGCCAGCAGTTTATCTGGACTAGCGGGATCCACAGATACGCAGTATTTT. The J gene is TRBJ2-3, the V gene TRBV27, with 12 bases that match TRBD2. The ends lost 0 bases at V and 2 bases at J; junction bases unmatched: 3. The CDR3 runs to 17 residues. CDR1 MNHEY and CDR2 SMNVEV come from the germline V gene (reference sequence).

J is TRBJ1-2 and V is TRBV4-1, with a tentative D call TRBD1 (6 bases). Germline assignment: CDR1 MGHRA and CDR2 YSYEKL. This CDR3 is built from 14 residues. Trimming removed 2 bases from V and 7 bases from J, with 14 bases in between. CDR3 in amino acids: CASSQSPGAGGYTF. CDR3 bases: TGCGCCAGCAGCCAAAGTCCAGGGGCGGGTGGCTACACCTTC.

A note on this clone: Other DNA sequences in the sample encode the same CDR3. The V gene is TRBV7-6, the J gene TRBJ1-1; 7 nucleotides line up with TRBD1. The length of the CDR3 is 14 residues. Germline V gives CDR1 SGHVS, CDR2 FNYEAQ. V lost 1 base and J lost 1; bases outside the gene matches: 0. CDR3 sequence: CASSLGTGNTEAFF. CDR3 in DNA: TGTGCCAGCAGCTTAGGGACAGGGAACACTGAAGCTTTCTTT.

The chain couples TRBV28 to TRBJ2-3; D possibly corresponds to TRBD2 (6 bases). The CDR3 loop spans 13 amino acids. Germline values: CDR1 MDHEN, CDR2 SYDVKM. Trimming left V 5 bases short and J 5 bases short, with 11 bases between. DNA for the CDR3: TGTGCCAGCAGTGGCCCGGGAGTAGATACGCAGTATTTT. Amino acid sequence: CASSGPGVDTQYF.

Comment on this clone: The same CDR3 is also encoded by other DNA sequences in this sample. V is TRBV11-2 and J is TRBJ2-7, with 14 bases identical to TRBD2. This CDR3 has 15 residues. With V trimmed by 3 bases and J by 4 bases, 2 bases remained unmatched. Germline V CDR1 and CDR2: SGHAT, FQNNGV. The CDR3 here is CASSFGTSGSYEQYF. The CDR3 DNA reads TGTGCCAGCAGCTTTGGGACTAGCGGGAGTTACGAGCAGTACTTC.

The gene calls are TRBV4-2 and TRBJ2-7, with 14 bases lining up with TRBD2. Germline V CDR1 and CDR2: LGHNA, YNFKEQ. This CDR3 is built from 16 residues. The trim removed 2 bases at V and 4 bases at J, leaving 4 bases unmatched. The CDR3 is CASSQTGTSGRYEQYF. CDR3 nucleotide sequence: TGTGCCAGCAGCCAAACTGGGACTAGCGGGAGATACGAGCAGTACTTC.

This clone showed up just a few times. This chain connects TRBV27 to TRBJ1-5; tentative D call: TRBD1 (5 bases). The germline V gene encodes CDR1 MNHEY and CDR2 SMNVEV (reference sequence). The CDR3 has 12 residues. CDR3 loop: CGSGWGRQPQHF. The CDR3 DNA reads TGTGGCTCCGGCTGGGGGAGACAGCCCCAGCATTTT.

In this sample, this clone turned up a few times. The V and J genes are TRBV30 and TRBJ1-1; no firm D call. The V and J ends lost 3 bases and 5 bases respectively, with 13 bases between them. The CDR3 spans 13 residues. The germline CDR1 and CDR2 sequences are GTSNPN and SVGIG (reference sequence). The CDR3 loop reads CAWRAAVPTEAFF. CDR3 DNA: TGTGCCTGGAGGGCGGCGGTCCCGACTGAAGCTTTCTTT.

The chain recombines TRBV7-2 with TRBJ2-7, with D unclear. This CDR3 spans 13 amino acids. Trimming removed 5 bases from V and 2 bases from J, with 10 bases in between. Germline values: CDR1 SGHTA, CDR2 FQGNSA. CDR3: CASSRTIAYEQYF. In DNA, the CDR3 is TGTGCCAGCAGCCGTACTATTGCCTACGAGCAGTACTTC.

This clone was seen a few times. Other DNA sequences in this specimen translate into the identical CDR3. The gene calls are TRBV9 and TRBJ2-7, with TRBD1 matching 7 bases. CDR3 length equals 14 residues. Per germline, CDR1 SGDLS and CDR2 YYNGEE. The trim removed 0 bases at V and 3 bases at J, leaving 3 bases unmatched. The CDR3 nucleotides are TGTGCCAGCAGCGTAGGACAGGGAAACTACGAGCAGTACTTC. Its protein is CASSVGQGNYEQYF. The full variable domain, in which reference TRBV9 and TRBJ2-7 provide the parts outside the CDR3, is DSGVTQTPKHLITATGQRVTLRCSPRSGDLSVYWYQQSLDQGLQFLIQYYNGEERAKGNILERFSAQQFPDLHSELNLSSLELGDSALYFCASSVGQGNYEQYFGPGTRLTVT.

The chain couples TRBV27 to TRBJ2-5; 7 bases fit TRBD2. The CDR3 is made up of 14 amino acids. Germline assignment: CDR1 MNHEY and CDR2 SMNVEV (reference sequence). V shed 2 bases and J 5 bases; nucleotides not matched to a gene: 5. CDR3 in DNA: TGTGCCAGCAGTTTAGGACTAGGTTATGAGACCCAGTACTTC. Protein: CASSLGLGYETQYF.